A selection of T cell receptor beta chains follows, all from one sample in a study of blood T cell repertoires in COVID-19. The repertoire was sequenced with immunoSEQ multiplex PCR; TCRdb's copy has only in-frame clones and lacks some. The data contain just over 300,000 clones, 89% of them singletons. The specimen sequenced was peripheral blood. All receptors come from a woman aged 25 to 39 with COVID-19, enrolled during active disease. Both conserved end residues are part of each CDR3. A D gene is named only where the DNA matches it firmly. The size of a clone is reported for some rows only, either as once, few or many, or as a class for expanded clones.

>TRBV2|13|TRBD1|NA|TRBJ1-2
TGTGCCAGCAGTGGACAGGGGGCGCGGGGCTACACCTTC
CASSGQGARGYTF
>TRBV3-1/TRBV3-2|17|NA|NA|TRBJ1-5
TGTGCCAGCAGCCCGACCTTCTTAGCGGGGAGCAATCAGCCCCAGCATTTT
CASSPTFLAGSNQPQHF
>TRBV30|14|TRBD2|NA|TRBJ2-3
TGTGCCTGGAGTGGGAGCGGGGGGGCAGATACGCAGTATTTT
CAWSGSGGADTQYF
>TRBV18|12|NA|NA|TRBJ2-5
TGTGCCAGCTCACCCCTCCAAGAGACCCAGTACTTC
CASSPLQETQYF
>TRBV11-2|14|NA|NA|TRBJ1-2
TGTGCCAGCAGCTTACAAGAGGGGGATGATGGCTACACCTTC
CASSLQEGDDGYTF
>TRBV5-1|13|NA|NA|TRBJ1-1
TGCGCCAGCAGCCCGGGCGGGTCAGCGCGGGCTTTCTTT
CASSPGGSARAFF
>TRBV2|16|NA|NA|TRBJ2-1
TGTGCCAGCAGGGGGCCCTTAGCGGCCGGGGACAATGAGCAGTTCTTC
CASRGPLAAGDNEQFF
>TRBV1|17|NA|NA|TRBJ1-1
TGCACCAGCAGCCAAGTGGAGGCGAACAGGGTGAACACTGAAGCTTTCTTT
CTSSQVEANRVNTEAFF
>TRBV7-2|14|TRBD1|NA|TRBJ1-1
TGTGCCAGCAGCTTAGGGGGACAGGGAGGGAAAGCTTTCTTT
CASSLGGQGGKAFF
>TRBV2|15|TRBD1|NA|TRBJ2-1
TGTGCCAGCAGACCCCGGGACAGAGCCTACAATGAGCAGTTCTTC
CASRPRDRAYNEQFF
>TRBV5-1|14|TRBD1|NA|TRBJ2-5
TGCGCCAGCAGCCCCGGGACAGCCCAAGAGACCCAGTACTTC
CASSPGTAQETQYF
>TRBV6-5|14|TRBD2|once|TRBJ2-1
TGTGCCGTTTCTCGGACTAGCGTTTCTGGTGAGCAGTTCTTC
CAVSRTSVSGEQFF
>TRBV19|14|NA|NA|TRBJ1-4
TGTGCCTCCAAGGTCGGGACACTTAATGAAAAACTGTTTTTT
CASKVGTLNEKLFF
>TRBV5-5|13|TRBD1|NA|TRBJ1-2
TGTGCCAGCAGCTTGGAACAGGGGGATGGCTACACCTTC
CASSLEQGDGYTF
>TRBV7-9|15|TRBD2|NA|TRBJ2-3
TGTGCCAGCAGCTTACTAGCGGGGACCGCAGATACGCAGTATTTT
CASSLLAGTADTQYF
>TRBV4-1|14|NA|NA|TRBJ1-1
TGCGCCAGCTCGGGGATATTAAGGAACACTGAAGCTTTCTTT
CASSGILRNTEAFF
>TRBV5-6|16|TRBD1|NA|TRBJ2-2
TGTGCCAGCAGCTTGGCTAGGACAGGGGGTACCGGGGAGCTGTTTTTT
CASSLARTGGTGELFF
>TRBV29-1|15|TRBD1|NA|TRBJ1-2
TGCAGCGTCGACGGGGGACAGGTCCCTAACTATGGCTACACCTTC
CSVDGGQVPNYGYTF
>TRBV30|15|NA|NA|TRBJ1-3
TGTGCCTGGAGTACGGGACTGACGAGTTGGGACACCATATATTTT
CAWSTGLTSWDTIYF
>TRBV7-9|17|NA|NA|TRBJ2-7
TGTGCCAGCAGCCCCAACTTCGACTCCGCGATTAACTACGAGCAGTACTTC
CASSPNFDSAINYEQYF